One and the same sample provided the 11 T cell receptor beta chains below, sequenced in a study of T cell repertoires in cytomegalovirus infection. One entry per CDR3 protein, called by TCRdb with MiXCR from the reads. The sample gives some 600,000 distinct CDR3 sequences, 24% of which show up once; 8% is in the top ten. Sequencing used CD8+ T cells from PBMCs. These receptor sequences come from a human donor in good health (CMV status not recorded). Some clones in this sample may be carry-over from other donors' samples.

At least ten counts were recorded for this clonotype. The V and J genes are TRBV7-2 and TRBJ2-3, with 9 bases that match TRBD2. CDR3 size: 15 residues. The ends lost 8 bases at V and 4 bases at J; junction bases unmatched: 10. The V gene's germline CDR1 is SGHTA and CDR2 FQGNSA. CDR3 in amino acids: CASGSSGGKSDTQYF. CDR3 sequence (DNA): TGTGCCAGCGGGAGTAGCGGGGGTAAATCAGATACGCAGTATTTT.

The chain links TRBV18 to TRBJ1-2; a weak D match, TRBD1 (6 bases). Germline V gene data show CDR1 as KGHSH and CDR2 as LQKENI. Trimming stripped 0 bases from V and 10 bases from J, with 18 bases between. There are 15 residues in the CDR3. The CDR3, as DNA: TGTGCCAGCTCACCACCGTTCACCAGGGACAATGACTACACCTTC. Translating gives CASSPPFTRDNDYTF.

The rearrangement joins TRBV5-5 to TRBJ2-2; the D gene is possibly TRBD2 (6 bases). V was shortened by 2 bases and J by 4 bases, with 21 bases between the two germline ends. The CDR3 has 18 amino acids. Germline V gene data show CDR1 as SGHKS and CDR2 as YYEKEE (reference sequence). DNA of the CDR3: TGTGCCAGCAGCTTACTAGTCATCGGGGGACTTGGCACCGGGGAGCTGTTTTTT. This encodes CASSLLVIGGLGTGELFF.

Notes on this clonotype: One base away lies a much larger clone, so this may be a sequencing read error. V gene TRBV6-5 combines with J gene TRBJ2-7, with 8 bases identical to TRBD2. V was clipped by 10 bases and J by 4 bases; unmatched bases: 6. Looked up from germline, CDR1 is MNHEY and CDR2 is SVGAGI. This CDR3 has 12 residues. The CDR3 sequence is CATHTSGYEQYF. CDR3 in DNA: TGTGCCACCCACACTAGCGGTTACGAGCAGTACTTC.

This clonotype was recorded a few times. The rearrangement links TRBV5-1 to TRBJ2-1; possibly TRBD1 for D (6 bases). Germline assignment: CDR1 SGHRS and CDR2 YFSETQ. The CDR3 extends over 15 amino acids. Trimming cost V 3 bases and J 4 bases, with 14 bases left between them. CDR3 region: CASSSGRGAYNEQFF. The CDR3 DNA reads as TGCGCCAGCAGCTCCGGCAGGGGAGCGTACAATGAGCAGTTCTTC.

This clonotype was observed a handful of times. CDR3 in DNA: TGTGCCAGCAGCTCGCGTGGTAATGAAAAACTGTTTTTT. Translated: CASSSRGNEKLFF. The gene calls are TRBV7-9 and TRBJ1-4; D is undetermined. Deletions cut 4 bases from V and 4 bases from J, with 7 bases between. In germline, CDR1 is SEHNR, CDR2 FQNEAQ (reference sequence). This CDR3 is 13 amino acids long.

V gene TRBV20-1 combines with J gene TRBJ2-2; D is uncertain. Per the germline V gene, CDR1 is DFQATT and CDR2 is SNEGSKA (reference sequence). Trimming removed 0 bases from V and 5 bases from J, with 13 bases in between. The CDR3 spans 15 residues. The CDR3 sequence is CSARDYSFYTGELFF. CDR3 DNA: TGCAGTGCTAGAGATTATTCCTTCTATACCGGGGAGCTGTTTTTT.

Comment on this clonotype: This clone may be a read error of a much larger clone one base away. This chain uses TRBV20-1 with TRBJ2-3, with TRBD2 as a possible D gene (5 bases). Trimming stripped 1 base from V and 4 bases from J, with 9 bases between. Per germline, CDR1 DFQATT and CDR2 SNEGSKA (reference sequence). CDR3 length equals 13 residues. CDR3 sequence reads: CSARGTGADTQYF. Written as DNA, the CDR3 is TGCAGTGCTAGAGGGACTGGCGCAGATACGCAGTATTTT.

This chain connects TRBV9 to TRBJ2-2; perhaps D is TRBD1 or TRBD2 (6 bases each). The CDR3 has 15 residues. The V gene lost 0 bases and the J gene lost 6 bases, with 12 bases spanning the gap. The germline CDR1 and CDR2 sequences are SGDLS and YYNGEE. CDR3: CASSVAGGRPGELFF. In nucleotides, the CDR3 is TGTGCCAGCAGCGTAGCCGGGGGCCGCCCCGGGGAGCTGTTTTTT.

In this sample, this clonotype turned up a few times. The chain carries TRBV2 and TRBJ2-1; the match to TRBD2 covers 10 bases. The CDR3 loop spans 14 amino acids. Germline CDR1 is SNHLY and CDR2 is FYNNEI. The junction had 4 bases not matched to a gene; V was cut back by 3 bases and J by 8 bases. This chain's CDR3 is CASSEASGGYEQFF. CDR3 DNA sequence: TGTGCCAGCAGTGAGGCTAGCGGGGGTTATGAGCAGTTCTTC.

This rearrangement joins TRBV20-1 to TRBJ2-2; D is unresolved. The CDR3 contains 13 residues. CDR1 and CDR2 (germline): DFQATT, SNEGSKA (reference sequence). The ends were cut back, 5 bases at V and 0 bases at J, with 7 bases in the middle. In nucleotides, the CDR3 is TGCAGTGCTGGCAGGACGAACACCGGGGAGCTGTTTTTT. Its protein is CSAGRTNTGELFF.